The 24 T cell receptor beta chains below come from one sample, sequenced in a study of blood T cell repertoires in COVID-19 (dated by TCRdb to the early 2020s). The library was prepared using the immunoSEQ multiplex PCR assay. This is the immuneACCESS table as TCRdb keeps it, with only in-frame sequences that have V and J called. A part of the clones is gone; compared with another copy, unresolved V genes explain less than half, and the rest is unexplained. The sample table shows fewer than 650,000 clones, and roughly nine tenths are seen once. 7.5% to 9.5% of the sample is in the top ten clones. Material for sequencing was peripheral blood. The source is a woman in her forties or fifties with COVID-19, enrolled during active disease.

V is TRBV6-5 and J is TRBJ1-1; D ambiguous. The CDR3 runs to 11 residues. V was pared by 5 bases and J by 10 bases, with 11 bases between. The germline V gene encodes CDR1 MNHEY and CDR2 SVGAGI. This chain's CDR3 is CASSTPRGAFF. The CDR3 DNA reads TGTGCCAGCAGTACCCCCCGGGGAGCTTTCTTT.

CDR3 protein: CASSETGREEDTQYF. For the CDR3, the DNA is TGTGCCAGCAGTGAGACCGGCAGGGAAGAAGATACGCAGTATTTT. This rearrangement joins TRBV2 to TRBJ2-3, with D tentatively TRBD1 (5 bases). This CDR3 is 15 amino acids long. The germline gives CDR1 SNHLY, CDR2 FYNNEI. Trimming took off 3 bases at V and 5 bases at J, with 15 bases between the two ends.

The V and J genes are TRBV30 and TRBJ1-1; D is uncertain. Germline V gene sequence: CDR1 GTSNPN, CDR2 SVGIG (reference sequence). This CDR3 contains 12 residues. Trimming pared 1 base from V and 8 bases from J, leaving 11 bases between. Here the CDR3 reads CAWSGSRAEAFF. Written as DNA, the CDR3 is TGTGCCTGGAGTGGGTCCCGAGCCGAAGCTTTCTTT.

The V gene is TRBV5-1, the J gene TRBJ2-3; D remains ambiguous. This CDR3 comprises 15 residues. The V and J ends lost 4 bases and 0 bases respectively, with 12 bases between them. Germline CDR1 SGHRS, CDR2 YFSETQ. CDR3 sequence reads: CASSRATPSTDTQYF. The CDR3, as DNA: TGCGCCAGCAGCCGCGCCACGCCTAGCACAGATACGCAGTATTTT. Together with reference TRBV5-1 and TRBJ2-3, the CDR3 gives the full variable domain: KAGVTQTPRYLIKTRGQQVTLSCSPISGHRSVSWYQQTPGQGLQFLFEYFSETQRNKGNFPGRFSGRQFSNSRSEMNVSTLELGDSALYLCASSRATPSTDTQYFGPGTRLTVL.

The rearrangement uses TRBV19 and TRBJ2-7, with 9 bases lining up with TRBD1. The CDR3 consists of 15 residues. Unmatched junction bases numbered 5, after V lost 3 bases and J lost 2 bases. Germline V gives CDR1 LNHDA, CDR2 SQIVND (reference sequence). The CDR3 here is CASSIGGQGPYEQYF. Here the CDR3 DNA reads TGTGCCAGTAGTATTGGGGGACAGGGCCCCTACGAGCAGTACTTC.

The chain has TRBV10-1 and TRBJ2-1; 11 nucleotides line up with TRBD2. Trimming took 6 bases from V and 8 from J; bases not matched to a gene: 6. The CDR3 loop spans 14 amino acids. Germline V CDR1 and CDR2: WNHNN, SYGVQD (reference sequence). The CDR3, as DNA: TGCGCCAGCAGAGGTAGCGGGGGGGAGGATGAGCAGTTCTTC. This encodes CASRGSGGEDEQFF.

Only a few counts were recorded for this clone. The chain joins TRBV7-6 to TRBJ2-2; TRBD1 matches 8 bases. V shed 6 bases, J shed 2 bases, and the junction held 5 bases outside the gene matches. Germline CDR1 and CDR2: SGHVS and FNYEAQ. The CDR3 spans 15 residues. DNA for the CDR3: TGTGCCAGCAGACCGGACAGGGCCAACACCGGGGAGCTGTTTTTT. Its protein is CASRPDRANTGELFF.

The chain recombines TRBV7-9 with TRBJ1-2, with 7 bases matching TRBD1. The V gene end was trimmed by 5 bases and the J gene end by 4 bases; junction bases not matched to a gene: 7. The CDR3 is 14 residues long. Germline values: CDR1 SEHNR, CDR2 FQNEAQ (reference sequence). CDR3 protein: CASSLYRDSYGYTF. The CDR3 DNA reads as TGTGCCAGCAGCCTTTACCGGGACAGCTATGGCTACACCTTC.

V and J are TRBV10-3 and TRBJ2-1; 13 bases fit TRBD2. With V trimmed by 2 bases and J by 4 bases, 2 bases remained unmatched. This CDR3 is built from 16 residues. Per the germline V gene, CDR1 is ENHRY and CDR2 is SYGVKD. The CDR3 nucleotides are TGTGCCATCAGTGAGGGGACTAGCGGGACGTACAATGAGCAGTTCTTC. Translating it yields CAISEGTSGTYNEQFF.

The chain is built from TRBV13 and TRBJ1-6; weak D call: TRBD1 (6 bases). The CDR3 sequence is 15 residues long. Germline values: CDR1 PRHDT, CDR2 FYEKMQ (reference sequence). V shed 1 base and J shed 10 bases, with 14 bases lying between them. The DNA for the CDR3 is TGTGCCAGCAGCTTAGATCGGGGCAGGGGCTCACCCCTCCACTTT. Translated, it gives CASSLDRGRGSPLHF.

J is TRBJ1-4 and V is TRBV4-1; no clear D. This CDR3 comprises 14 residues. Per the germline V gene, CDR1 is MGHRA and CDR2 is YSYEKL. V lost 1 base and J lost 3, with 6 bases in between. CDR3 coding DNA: TGCGCCAGCAGCCAAGGCGGATCTAATGAAAAACTGTTTTTT. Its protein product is CASSQGGSNEKLFF.

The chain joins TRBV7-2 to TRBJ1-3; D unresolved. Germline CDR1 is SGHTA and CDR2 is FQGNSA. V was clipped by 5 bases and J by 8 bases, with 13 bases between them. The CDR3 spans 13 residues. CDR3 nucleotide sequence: TGTGCCAGCAGCCCACTGGGAGGGTACACCATATATTTT. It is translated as CASSPLGGYTIYF. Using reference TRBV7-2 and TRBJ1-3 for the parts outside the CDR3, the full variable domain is GAGVSQSPSNKVTEKGKDVELRCDPISGHTALYWYRQSLGQGLEFLIYFQGNSAPDKSGLPSDRFSAERTGGSVSTLTIQRTQQEDSAVYLCASSPLGGYTIYFGEGSWLTVV.

In nucleotides, the CDR3 is TGTGCCAGCAGTAAATCGACTAGCGGGGCCAAAAACATTCAGTACTTC. It yields the protein CASSKSTSGAKNIQYF. The genes are TRBV2 and TRBJ2-4; 10 nucleotides match TRBD2. Germline CDR1 and CDR2: SNHLY and FYNNEI. The trim removed 5 bases at V and 1 base at J, leaving 5 bases unmatched. This CDR3 contains 16 residues.

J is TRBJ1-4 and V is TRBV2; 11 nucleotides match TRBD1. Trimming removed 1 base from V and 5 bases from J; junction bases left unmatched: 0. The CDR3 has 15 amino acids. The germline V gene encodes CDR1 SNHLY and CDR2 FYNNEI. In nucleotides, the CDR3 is TGTGCCAGCAGTGAAGGGACAGGGGGCAATGAAAAACTGTTTTTT. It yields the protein CASSEGTGGNEKLFF.

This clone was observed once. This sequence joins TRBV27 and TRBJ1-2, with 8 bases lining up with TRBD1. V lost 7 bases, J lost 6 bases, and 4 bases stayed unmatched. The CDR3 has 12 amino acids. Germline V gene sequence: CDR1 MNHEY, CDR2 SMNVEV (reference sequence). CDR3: CASTGGEDGYTF. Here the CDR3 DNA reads TGTGCCAGCACAGGGGGCGAGGATGGCTACACCTTC.

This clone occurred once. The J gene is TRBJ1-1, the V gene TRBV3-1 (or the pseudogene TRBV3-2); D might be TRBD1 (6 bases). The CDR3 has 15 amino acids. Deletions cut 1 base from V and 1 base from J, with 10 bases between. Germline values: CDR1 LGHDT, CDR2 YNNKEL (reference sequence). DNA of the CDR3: TGTGCCAGCAGCCAAGTGAAGACAGGGAACACTGAAGCTTTCTTT. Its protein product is CASSQVKTGNTEAFF.

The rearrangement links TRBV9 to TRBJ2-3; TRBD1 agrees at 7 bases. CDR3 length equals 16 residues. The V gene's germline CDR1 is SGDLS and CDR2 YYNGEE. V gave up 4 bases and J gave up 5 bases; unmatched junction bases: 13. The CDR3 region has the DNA TGTGCCAGCAGCCTCCGAGAGGGCAGGGGGATAGATACGCAGTATTTT. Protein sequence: CASSLREGRGIDTQYF.

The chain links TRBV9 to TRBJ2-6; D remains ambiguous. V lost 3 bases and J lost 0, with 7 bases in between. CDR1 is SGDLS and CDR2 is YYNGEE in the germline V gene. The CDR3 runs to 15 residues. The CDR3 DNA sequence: TGTGCCAGCAGCGAGTACGGCTCTGGGGCCAACGTCCTGACTTTC. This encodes CASSEYGSGANVLTF.

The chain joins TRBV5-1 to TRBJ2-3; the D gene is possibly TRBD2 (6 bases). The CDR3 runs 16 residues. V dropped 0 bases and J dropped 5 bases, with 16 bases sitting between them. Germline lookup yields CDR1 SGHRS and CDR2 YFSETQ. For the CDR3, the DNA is TGCGCCAGCAGCTTGGTTTTGCGGGGCGCGGGAGATACGCAGTATTTT. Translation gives CASSLVLRGAGDTQYF.

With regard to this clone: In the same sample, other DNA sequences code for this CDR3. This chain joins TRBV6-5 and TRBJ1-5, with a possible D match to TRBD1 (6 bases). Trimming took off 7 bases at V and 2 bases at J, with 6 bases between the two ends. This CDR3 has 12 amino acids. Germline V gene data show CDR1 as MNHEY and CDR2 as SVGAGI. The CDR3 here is CASTGGNQPQHF. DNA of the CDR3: TGTGCCAGCACAGGGGGCAATCAGCCCCAGCATTTT.

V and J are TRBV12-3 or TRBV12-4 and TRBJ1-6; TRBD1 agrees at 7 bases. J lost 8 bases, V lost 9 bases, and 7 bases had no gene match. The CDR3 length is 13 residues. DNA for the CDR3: TGTGCCAGTACCGGGACAGCCCATTCACCCCTCCACTTT. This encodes CASTGTAHSPLHF.

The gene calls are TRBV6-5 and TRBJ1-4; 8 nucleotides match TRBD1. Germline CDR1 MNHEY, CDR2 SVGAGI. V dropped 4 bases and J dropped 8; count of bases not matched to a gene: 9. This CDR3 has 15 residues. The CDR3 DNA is TGTGCCAGCAGTTCCGCAGGACAGGGCATCGAAAAACTGTTTTTT. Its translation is CASSSAGQGIEKLFF.

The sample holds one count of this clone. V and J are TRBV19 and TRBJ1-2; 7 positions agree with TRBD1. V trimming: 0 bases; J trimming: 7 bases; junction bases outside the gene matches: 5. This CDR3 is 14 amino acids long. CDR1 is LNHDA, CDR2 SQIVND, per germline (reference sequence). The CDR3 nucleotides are TGTGCCAGTAGTATAGACTGGACAGGAGGTGGCTACACCTTC. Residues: CASSIDWTGGGYTF.

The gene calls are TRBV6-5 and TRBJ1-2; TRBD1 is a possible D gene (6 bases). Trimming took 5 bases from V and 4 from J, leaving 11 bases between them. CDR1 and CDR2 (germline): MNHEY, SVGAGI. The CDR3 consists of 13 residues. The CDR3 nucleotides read TGTGCCAGCAGTCTGACAGGAACCTATGGCTACACCTTC. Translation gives CASSLTGTYGYTF.